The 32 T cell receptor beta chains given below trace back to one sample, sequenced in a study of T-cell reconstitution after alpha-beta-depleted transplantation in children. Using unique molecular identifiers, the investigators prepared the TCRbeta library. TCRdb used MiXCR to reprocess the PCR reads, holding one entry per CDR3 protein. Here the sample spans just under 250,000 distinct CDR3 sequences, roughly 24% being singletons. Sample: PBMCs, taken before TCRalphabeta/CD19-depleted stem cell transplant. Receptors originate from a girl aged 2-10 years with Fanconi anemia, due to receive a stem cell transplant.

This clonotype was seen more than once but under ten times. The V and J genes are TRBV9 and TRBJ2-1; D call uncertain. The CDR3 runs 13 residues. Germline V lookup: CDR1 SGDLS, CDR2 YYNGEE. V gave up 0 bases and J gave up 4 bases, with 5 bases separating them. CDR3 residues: CASSVVPYNEQFF. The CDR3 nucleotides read TGTGCCAGCAGCGTAGTGCCTTACAATGAGCAGTTCTTC.

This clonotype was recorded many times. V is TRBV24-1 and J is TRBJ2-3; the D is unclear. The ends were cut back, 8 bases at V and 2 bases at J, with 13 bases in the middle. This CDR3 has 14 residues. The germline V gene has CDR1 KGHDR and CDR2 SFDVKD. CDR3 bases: TGTGCCACCACCCCTCGTGAGGACACAGATACGCAGTATTTT. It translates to CATTPREDTDTQYF.

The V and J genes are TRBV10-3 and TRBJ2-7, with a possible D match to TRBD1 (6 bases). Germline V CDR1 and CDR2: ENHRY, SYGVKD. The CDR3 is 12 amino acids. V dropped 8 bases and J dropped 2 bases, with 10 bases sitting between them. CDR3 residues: CAISGAAYEQYF. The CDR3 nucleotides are TGTGCCATCTCAGGGGCAGCCTACGAGCAGTACTTC.

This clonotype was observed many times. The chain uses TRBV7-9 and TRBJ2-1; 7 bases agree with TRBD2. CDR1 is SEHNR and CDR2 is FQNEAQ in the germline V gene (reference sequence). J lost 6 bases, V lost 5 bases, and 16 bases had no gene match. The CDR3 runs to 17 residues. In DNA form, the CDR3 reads TGTGCCAGCAGCCCACTTCGAGGCGTCGGGAGGTTCAATGAGCAGTTCTTC. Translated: CASSPLRGVGRFNEQFF.

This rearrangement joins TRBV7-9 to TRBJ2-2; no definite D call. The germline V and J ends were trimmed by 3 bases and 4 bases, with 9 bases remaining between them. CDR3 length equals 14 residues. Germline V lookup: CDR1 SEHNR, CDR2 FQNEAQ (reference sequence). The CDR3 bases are TGTGCCAGCAGCTTTAGGCTAATCACCGGGGAGCTGTTTTTT. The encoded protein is CASSFRLITGELFF.

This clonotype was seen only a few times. Here the CDR3 DNA reads TGTGCCAGCAGAACCGGGACTAGCGGGGAGTTCCAAGAGACCCAGTACTTC. Its protein is CASRTGTSGEFQETQYF. The chain uses TRBV6-8 and TRBJ2-5, with TRBD2 identical over 13 bases. Losses at the gene ends were 6 bases for V and 1 base for J; bases not matched to a gene: 8. The CDR3 covers 17 residues. Germline V gene lookup returns CDR1 MNHGY and CDR2 SAAAGT.

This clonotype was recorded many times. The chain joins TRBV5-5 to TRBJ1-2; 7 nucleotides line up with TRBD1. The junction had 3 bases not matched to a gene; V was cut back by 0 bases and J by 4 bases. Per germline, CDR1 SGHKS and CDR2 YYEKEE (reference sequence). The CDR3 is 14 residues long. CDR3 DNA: TGTGCCAGCAGCTTGGACAGGGGCTCCTATGGCTACACCTTC. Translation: CASSLDRGSYGYTF.

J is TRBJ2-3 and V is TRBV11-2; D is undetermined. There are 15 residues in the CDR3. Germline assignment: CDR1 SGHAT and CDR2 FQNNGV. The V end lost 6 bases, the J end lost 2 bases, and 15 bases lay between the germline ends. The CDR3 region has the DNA TGTGCCAGCAGAGTAGCCAGCCTACTCACAGATACGCAGTATTTT. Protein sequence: CASRVASLLTDTQYF.

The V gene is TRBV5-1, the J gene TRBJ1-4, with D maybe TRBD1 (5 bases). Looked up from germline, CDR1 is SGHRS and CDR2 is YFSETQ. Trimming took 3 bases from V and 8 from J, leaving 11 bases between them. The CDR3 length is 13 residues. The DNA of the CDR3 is TGCGCCAGCAGCTCCGGGGGGTCCGAAAAACTGTTTTTT. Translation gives CASSSGGSEKLFF.

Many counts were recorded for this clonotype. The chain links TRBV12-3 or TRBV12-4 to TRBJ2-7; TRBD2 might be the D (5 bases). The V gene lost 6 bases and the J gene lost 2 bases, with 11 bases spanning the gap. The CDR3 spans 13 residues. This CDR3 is CASSRGLTYEQYF. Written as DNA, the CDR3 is TGTGCCAGCAGCCGCGGACTGACCTACGAGCAGTACTTC.

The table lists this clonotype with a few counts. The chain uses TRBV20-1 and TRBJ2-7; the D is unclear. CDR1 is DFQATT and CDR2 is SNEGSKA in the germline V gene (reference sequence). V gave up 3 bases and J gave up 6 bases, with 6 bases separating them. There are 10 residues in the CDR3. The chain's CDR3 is CSARDREQYF. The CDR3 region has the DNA TGCAGTGCTAGGGATCGCGAGCAGTACTTC.

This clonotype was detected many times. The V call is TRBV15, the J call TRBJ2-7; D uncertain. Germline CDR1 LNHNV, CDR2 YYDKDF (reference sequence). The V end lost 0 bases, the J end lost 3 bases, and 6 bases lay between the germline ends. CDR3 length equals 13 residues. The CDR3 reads CATSRDHSYEQYF. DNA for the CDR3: TGTGCCACCAGCAGAGATCATAGCTACGAGCAGTACTTC.

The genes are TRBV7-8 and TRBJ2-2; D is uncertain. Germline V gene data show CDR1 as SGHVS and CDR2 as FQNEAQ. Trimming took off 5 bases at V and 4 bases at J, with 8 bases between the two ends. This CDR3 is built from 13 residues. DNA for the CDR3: TGTGCCAGCAGCCGAACAATCACCGGGGAGCTGTTTTTT. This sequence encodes CASSRTITGELFF.

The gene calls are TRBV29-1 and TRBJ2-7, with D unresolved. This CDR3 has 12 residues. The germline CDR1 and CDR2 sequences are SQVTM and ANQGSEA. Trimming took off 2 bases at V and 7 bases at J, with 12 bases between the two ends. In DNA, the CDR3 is TGCAGCGTTGAACAGACCCCGAGGGAGCAGTACGTC. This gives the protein CSVEQTPREQYV.

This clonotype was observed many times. CDR3 DNA sequence: TGCAGTGCTAGACTAGCGGACTCCTACAATGAGCAGTTCTTC. The encoded protein is CSARLADSYNEQFF. The chain carries TRBV20-1 and TRBJ2-1, with TRBD2 matching 7 bases. Per the germline V gene, CDR1 is DFQATT and CDR2 is SNEGSKA (reference sequence). This CDR3 comprises 14 residues. V lost 2 bases and J lost 0; bases outside the gene matches: 1.

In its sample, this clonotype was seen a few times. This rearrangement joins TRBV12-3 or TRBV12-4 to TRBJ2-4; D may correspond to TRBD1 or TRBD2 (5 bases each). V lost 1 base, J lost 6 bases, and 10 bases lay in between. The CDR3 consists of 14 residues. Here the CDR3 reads CASSLEGTPNIQYF. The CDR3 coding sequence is TGTGCCAGCAGTTTAGAAGGGACCCCAAACATTCAGTACTTC.

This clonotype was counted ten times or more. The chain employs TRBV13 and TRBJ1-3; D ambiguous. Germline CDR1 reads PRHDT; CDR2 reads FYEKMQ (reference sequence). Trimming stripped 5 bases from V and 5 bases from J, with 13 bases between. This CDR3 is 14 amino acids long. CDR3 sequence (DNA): TGTGCCAGCAGCCACCTCGGCATTAGAAACACCATATATTTT. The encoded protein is CASSHLGIRNTIYF.

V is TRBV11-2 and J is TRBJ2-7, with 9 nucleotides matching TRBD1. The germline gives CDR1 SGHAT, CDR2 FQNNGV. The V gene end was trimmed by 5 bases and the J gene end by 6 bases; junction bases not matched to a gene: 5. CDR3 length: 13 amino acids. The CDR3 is CASSRDRVGEQYF. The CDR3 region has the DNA TGTGCCAGCAGCCGGGACAGGGTCGGCGAGCAGTACTTC.

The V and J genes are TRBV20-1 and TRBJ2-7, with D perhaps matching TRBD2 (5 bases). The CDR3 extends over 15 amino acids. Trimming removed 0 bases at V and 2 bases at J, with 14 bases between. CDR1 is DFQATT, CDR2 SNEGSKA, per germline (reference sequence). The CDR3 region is CSARDRGRATYEQYF. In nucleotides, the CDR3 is TGCAGTGCTAGAGATCGTGGGCGGGCTACCTACGAGCAGTACTTC.

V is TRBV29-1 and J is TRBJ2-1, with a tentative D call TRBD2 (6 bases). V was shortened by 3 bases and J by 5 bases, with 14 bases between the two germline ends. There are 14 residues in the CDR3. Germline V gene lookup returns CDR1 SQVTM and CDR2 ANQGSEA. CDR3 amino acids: CSVEGEETHNEQFF. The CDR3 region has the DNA TGCAGCGTTGAGGGGGAGGAGACGCACAATGAGCAGTTCTTC.

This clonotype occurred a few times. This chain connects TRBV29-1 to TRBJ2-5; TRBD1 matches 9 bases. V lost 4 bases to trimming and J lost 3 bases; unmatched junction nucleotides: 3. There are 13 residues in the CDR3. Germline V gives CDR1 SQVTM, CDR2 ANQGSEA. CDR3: CSVVGDREETQYF. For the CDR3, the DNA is TGCAGCGTTGTAGGGGACAGGGAAGAGACCCAGTACTTC.

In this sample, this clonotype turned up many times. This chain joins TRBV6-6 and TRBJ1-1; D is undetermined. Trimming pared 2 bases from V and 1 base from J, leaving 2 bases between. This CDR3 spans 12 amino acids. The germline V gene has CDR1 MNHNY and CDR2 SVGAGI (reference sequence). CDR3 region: CASSYQNTEAFF. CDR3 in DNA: TGTGCCAGCAGTTACCAGAACACTGAAGCTTTCTTT.

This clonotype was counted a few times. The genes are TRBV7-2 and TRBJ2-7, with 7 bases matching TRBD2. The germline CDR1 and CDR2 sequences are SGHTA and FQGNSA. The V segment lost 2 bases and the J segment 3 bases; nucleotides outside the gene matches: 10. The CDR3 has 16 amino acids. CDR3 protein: CASSLRASGLYYEQYF. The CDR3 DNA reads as TGTGCCAGCAGCTTAAGGGCTAGCGGCTTATACTACGAGCAGTACTTC.

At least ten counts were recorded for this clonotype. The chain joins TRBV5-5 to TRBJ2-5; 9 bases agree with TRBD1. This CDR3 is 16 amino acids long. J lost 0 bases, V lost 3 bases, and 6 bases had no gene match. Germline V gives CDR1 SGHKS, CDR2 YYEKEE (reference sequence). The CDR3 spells CASSSRQGVDQETQYF. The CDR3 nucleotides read TGTGCCAGCAGCTCCCGACAGGGGGTTGACCAAGAGACCCAGTACTTC.

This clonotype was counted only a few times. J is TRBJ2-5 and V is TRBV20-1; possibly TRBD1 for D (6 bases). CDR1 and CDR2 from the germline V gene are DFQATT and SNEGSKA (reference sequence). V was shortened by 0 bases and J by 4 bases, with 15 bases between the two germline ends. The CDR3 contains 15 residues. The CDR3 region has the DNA TGCAGTGCTAGAGAACAACAGGGACCCCGAGAGACCCAGTACTTC. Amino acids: CSAREQQGPRETQYF.

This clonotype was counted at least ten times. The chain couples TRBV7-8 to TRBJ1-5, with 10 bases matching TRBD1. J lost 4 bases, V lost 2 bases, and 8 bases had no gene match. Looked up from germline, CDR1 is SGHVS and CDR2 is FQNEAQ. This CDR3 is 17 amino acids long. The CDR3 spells CASSLRDRGQRNQPQHF. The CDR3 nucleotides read TGTGCCAGCAGCTTAAGGGACAGGGGTCAGAGAAATCAGCCCCAGCATTTT.

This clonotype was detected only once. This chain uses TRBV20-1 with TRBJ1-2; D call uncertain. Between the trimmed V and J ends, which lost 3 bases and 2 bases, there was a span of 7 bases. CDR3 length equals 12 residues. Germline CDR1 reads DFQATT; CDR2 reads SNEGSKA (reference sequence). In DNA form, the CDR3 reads TGCAGTGCTAGGGGGAAAAACTATGGCTACACCTTC. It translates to CSARGKNYGYTF.

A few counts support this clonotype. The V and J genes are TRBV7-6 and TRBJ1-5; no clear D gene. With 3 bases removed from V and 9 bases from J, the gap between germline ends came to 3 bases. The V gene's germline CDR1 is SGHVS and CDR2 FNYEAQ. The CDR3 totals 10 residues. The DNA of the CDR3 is TGTGCCAGCAGCTTTGGGCCCCAGCATTTT. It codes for CASSFGPQHF.

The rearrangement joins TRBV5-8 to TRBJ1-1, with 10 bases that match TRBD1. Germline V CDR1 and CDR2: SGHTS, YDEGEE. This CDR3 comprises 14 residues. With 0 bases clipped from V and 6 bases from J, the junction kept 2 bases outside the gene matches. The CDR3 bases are TGTGCCAGCAGCTTGGGACAGGGGGCACCTGAAGCTTTCTTT. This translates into CASSLGQGAPEAFF.

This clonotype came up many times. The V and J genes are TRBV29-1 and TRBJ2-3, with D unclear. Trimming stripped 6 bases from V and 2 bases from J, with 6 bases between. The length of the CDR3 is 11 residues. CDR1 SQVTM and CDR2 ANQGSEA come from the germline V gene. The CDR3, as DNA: TGCAGCGTGGAGTACACAGATACGCAGTATTTT. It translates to CSVEYTDTQYF.

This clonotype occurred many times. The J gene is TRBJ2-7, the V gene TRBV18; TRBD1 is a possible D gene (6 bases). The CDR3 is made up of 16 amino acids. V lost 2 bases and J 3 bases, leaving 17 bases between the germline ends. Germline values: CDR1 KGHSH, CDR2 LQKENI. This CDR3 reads CASSPGGVNRDYEQYF. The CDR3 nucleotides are TGTGCCAGCTCACCAGGGGGCGTCAACCGGGACTACGAGCAGTACTTC.

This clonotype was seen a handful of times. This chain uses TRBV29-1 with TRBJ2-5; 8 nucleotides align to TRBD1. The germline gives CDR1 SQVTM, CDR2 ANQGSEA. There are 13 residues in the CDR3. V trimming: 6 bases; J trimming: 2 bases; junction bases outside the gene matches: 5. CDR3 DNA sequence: TGCAGCGTCCAGGGGGCGCTGCAAGAGACCCAGTACTTC. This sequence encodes CSVQGALQETQYF.